The rows below give T cell receptor beta chains drawn from one sample of a study of T cell responses to AZD1222 COVID-19 vaccine. Clones were sequenced by immunoSEQ multiplex PCR, and TCRdb holds only the in-frame ones, with some missing. Among about 84,000 clones listed, 87% were seen once. The material sequenced was peripheral blood, taken on day 0 of AZD1222 vaccination. These receptor sequences come from an adult in good health. The CDR3 runs from the conserved cysteine through the conserved F or W. A D gene is named only where the DNA matches it firmly.

d_call	v_call	cdr3_length	j_call	cdr3_nt	cdr3_aa
.	TRBV7-2	15	TRBJ2-3	TGTGCCAGCAGCTTAGAAGCGTCTAGCACAGATACGCAGTATTTT	CASSLEASSTDTQYF
.	TRBV20-1	10	TRBJ1-2	TGCAGTGGCGACCCGGGTGGCTACACCTTC	CSGDPGGYTF
.	TRBV18	14	TRBJ2-5	TGTGCCAGCTCACCACCGGGCCAGGCGGCGACCCAGTACTTC	CASSPPGQAATQYF
.	TRBV25-1	13	TRBJ2-1	TGTGCCAGCAGCTCGCGACACTACAATGAGCAGTTCTTC	CASSSRHYNEQFF
.	TRBV11-2	15	TRBJ2-5	TGTGCCAGCAGCTTAGAGCGAGGGTTTCAAGAGACCCAGTACTTC	CASSLERGFQETQYF
.	TRBV18	13	TRBJ1-6	TGTGCCAGCTCATCGGACACTAATTCACCCCTCCACTTT	CASSSDTNSPLHF
TRBD1	TRBV30	14	TRBJ1-6	TGTGCCTGGAGTGTAGCAGGGGGGATGAGGCCCCTCCACTTT	CAWSVAGGMRPLHF
.	TRBV19	14	TRBJ1-1	TGTGCCAGTAGTATAGTCTTGGGTCCCACTGAAGCTTTCTTT	CASSIVLGPTEAFF
.	TRBV12-5	14	TRBJ1-5	TGTGCTAGCGGACCTCAAAATAGCAATCAGCCCCAGCATTTT	CASGPQNSNQPQHF
TRBD1	TRBV5-5	14	TRBJ1-1	TGTGCCAGCAGCAGGGGGCAGGGGAAGACTGAAGCTTTCTTT	CASSRGQGKTEAFF
.	TRBV18	16	TRBJ1-4	TGTGCCAGCTCACCATCCAGGGTAATAACTAATGAAAAACTGTTTTTT	CASSPSRVITNEKLFF
TRBD2	TRBV19	17	TRBJ2-1	TGTGCCAGTAGTAGTCGGACTAGCGGGAGATCTTACAATGAGCAGTTCTTC	CASSSRTSGRSYNEQFF
.	TRBV12-3/TRBV12-4	12	TRBJ1-2	TGTGCCAGCAGTTTAGATTCCTATGGCTACACCTTC	CASSLDSYGYTF
.	TRBV5-1	15	TRBJ1-1	TGCGCCAGCAGCTTGGCCGAGGGGATGAACACTGAAGCTTTCTTT	CASSLAEGMNTEAFF
.	TRBV19	14	TRBJ1-3	TGTGCCAGTAGTAAAGGACTCATTGGAAACACCATATATTTT	CASSKGLIGNTIYF
.	TRBV6-6	16	TRBJ1-4	TGTGCCAGCAGTTTCCCCCAGGGCAGTTTAGGGGAAAAACTGTTTTTT	CASSFPQGSLGEKLFF
.	TRBV12-3/TRBV12-4	12	TRBJ2-7	TGTGCCAGCACCCCGTCCCTCCACGAGCAGTACTTC	CASTPSLHEQYF
.	TRBV18	12	TRBJ1-4	TGTGCCAGCTCACTTCCAGGGGAAAAACTGTTTTTT	CASSLPGEKLFF
.	TRBV7-8	12	TRBJ1-2	TGTGCCAGCAGCCCACAGGGACGTGGCTACACCTTC	CASSPQGRGYTF
.	TRBV5-1	16	TRBJ2-1	TGCGCCAGCAGCTTGGACGTCTGGGGCACGGGGAATGAGCAGTTCTTC	CASSLDVWGTGNEQFF
TRBD1	TRBV6-5	15	TRBJ2-7	TGTGCCAGCAGTTACGAGGGACAGGGGCCTAGGGAGCAGTACTTC	CASSYEGQGPREQYF
TRBD1	TRBV19	17	TRBJ1-4	TGTGCCAGTAGTCCTGGGCCAGGGGGTACGACTAATGAAAAACTGTTTTTT	CASSPGPGGTTNEKLFF
.	TRBV6-5	15	TRBJ2-2	TGTGCCAGCAGGGATAAGCAGGGAGTCACCGGGGAGCTGTTTTTT	CASRDKQGVTGELFF